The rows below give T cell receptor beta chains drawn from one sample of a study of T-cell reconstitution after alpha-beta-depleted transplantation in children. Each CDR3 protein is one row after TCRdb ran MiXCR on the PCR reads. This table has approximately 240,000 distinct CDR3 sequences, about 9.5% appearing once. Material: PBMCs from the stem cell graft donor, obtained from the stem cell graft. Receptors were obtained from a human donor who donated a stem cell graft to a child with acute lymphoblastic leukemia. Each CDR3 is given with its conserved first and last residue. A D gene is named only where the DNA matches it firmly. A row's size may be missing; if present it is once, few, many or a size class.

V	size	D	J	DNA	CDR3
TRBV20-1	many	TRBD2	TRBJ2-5	TGCAGTGCCCGACTAGCGGGGTTCCGAGAGACCCAGTACTTC	CSARLAGFRETQYF
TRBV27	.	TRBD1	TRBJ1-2	TGTGCCAGCAGACAGGGGGCTAATAACTATGGCTACACCTTC	CASRQGANNYGYTF
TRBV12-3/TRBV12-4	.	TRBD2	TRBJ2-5	TGTGCCAGCAGTTTAACCAGCGGGGGGCTCGTAGTAGAGACCCAGTACTTC	CASSLTSGGLVVETQYF
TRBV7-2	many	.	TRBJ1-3	TGTGCCAGCAGCAGTCGCCAGGGCTCTGGAAACACCATATATTTT	CASSSRQGSGNTIYF
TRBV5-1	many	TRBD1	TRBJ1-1	TGCGCCAGCAGCCGTACAGGGGGAGGTGAAGCTTTCTTT	CASSRTGGGEAFF
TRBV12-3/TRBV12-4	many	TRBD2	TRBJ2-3	TGTGCCAGCATAGAGCGGGGGGGAGTAAGTACGCAGTATTTT	CASIERGGVSTQYF
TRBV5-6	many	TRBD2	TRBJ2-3	TGTGCCAGCAGCGCGAGACTAGCGGGGAGCACAGATACGCAGTATTTT	CASSARLAGSTDTQYF
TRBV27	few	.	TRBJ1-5	TGTGCCAGCCGGAGGGGATCGGTATATAGCAATCAGCCCCAGCATTTT	CASRRGSVYSNQPQHF
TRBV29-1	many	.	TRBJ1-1	TGCAGCGTCACCCCCTTGAACACTGAAGCTTTCTTT	CSVTPLNTEAFF
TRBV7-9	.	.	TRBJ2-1	TGTGCCAGCAGCTTAGCGGGGGGTAACAATGAGCAGTTCTTC	CASSLAGGNNEQFF
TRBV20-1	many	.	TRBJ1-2	TGCAGTGCTAGACGTACCGGGACATCGGATGGCTACACCTTC	CSARRTGTSDGYTF
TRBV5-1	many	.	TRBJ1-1	TGCGCCAGCAGCTTGACCTGGGACGGTAACACTGAAGCTTTCTTT	CASSLTWDGNTEAFF
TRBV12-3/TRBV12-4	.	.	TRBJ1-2	TGTGCCAGCAGTTCCCTCGTCTATGGCTACACCTTC	CASSSLVYGYTF
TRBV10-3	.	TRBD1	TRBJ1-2	TGTGCCATCAGTGATCAGATACAGGGGAATGGCTACACCTTC	CAISDQIQGNGYTF
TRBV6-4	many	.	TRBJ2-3	TGTGCCAGCAGTGACGGGGGCTTCAGCACAGATACGCAGTATTTT	CASSDGGFSTDTQYF
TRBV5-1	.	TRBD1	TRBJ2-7	TGCGCCAGCAGCGAGGACAGGGCCTACGAGCAGTACTTC	CASSEDRAYEQYF
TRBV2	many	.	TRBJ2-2	TGTGCCAGCAGTGTCCGGGGGAACGGGGAGCTGTTTTTT	CASSVRGNGELFF
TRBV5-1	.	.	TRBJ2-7	TGCGCCAGCAAAAGGGAGACAGGTGGTTCTCTCTACGAGCAGTACTTC	CASKRETGGSLYEQYF
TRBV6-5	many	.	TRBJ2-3	TGTGCCAGCAGTTACACGAGCACAGATACGCAGTATTTT	CASSYTSTDTQYF
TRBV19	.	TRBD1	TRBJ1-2	TGTGCCAGTAGTACAACAGGGGGAGGCAACTATGGCTACACCTTC	CASSTTGGGNYGYTF
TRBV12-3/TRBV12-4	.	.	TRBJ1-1	TGTGCCAGCAGTTTAACGGGGACTGAACCTTTCTTT	CASSLTGTEPFF
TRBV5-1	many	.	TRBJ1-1	TGCGCCAGCAGCTTCGGGGAGGGCACTGAAGCTTTCTTT	CASSFGEGTEAFF
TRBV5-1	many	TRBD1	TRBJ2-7	TGCGCCAGCAGCAAGACAGGGAGCTCGGCCTACGAGCAGTACTTC	CASSKTGSSAYEQYF
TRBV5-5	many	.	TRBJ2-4	TGTGCCAGCAGCTTGGTGCGGACGGGGGTCGGGATTCAGTACTTC	CASSLVRTGVGIQYF
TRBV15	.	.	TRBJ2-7	TGTGCCACCAGCAGAGATGCGCGGGGGACACCCCACTCCTACGAGCAGTACTTC	CATSRDARGTPHSYEQYF
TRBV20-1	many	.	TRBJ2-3	TGCAGTGCTAAATTCACAGATACGCAGTATTTT	CSAKFTDTQYF
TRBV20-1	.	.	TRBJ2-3	TGCAGTGCTAGAGAGGGACACACCACAGATACGCAGTATTTT	CSAREGHTTDTQYF
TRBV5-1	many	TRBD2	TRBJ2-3	TGCGCCAGCAGCTTGCGGTCTAGCGGGGTCCCCCTCACAGATACGCAGTATTTT	CASSLRSSGVPLTDTQYF
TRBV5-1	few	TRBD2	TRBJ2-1	TGCGCCAGCAGCTTGTTACCGGGGGGGCCTTACAATGAGCAGTTCTTC	CASSLLPGGPYNEQFF
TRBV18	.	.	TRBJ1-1	TGTGCCAGCTCACCACCGCACCGGGGGGGGTACACTGAAGCTTTCTTT	CASSPPHRGGYTEAFF
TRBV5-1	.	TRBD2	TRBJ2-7	TGCGCCAGCAGCTTGGAACTAGCGGGGGGCGCCTACGAGCAGTACTTC	CASSLELAGGAYEQYF
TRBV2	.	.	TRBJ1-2	TGTGCCAGCAGTCCCCTTGGACGCGGACCGAATTTCAGGGGCTATGGCTACACCTTC	CASSPLGRGPNFRGYGYTF
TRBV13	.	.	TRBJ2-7	TGTGCCAGCAGCCATATAGAATGGGGGGTCTCCTACGAGCAGTACTTC	CASSHIEWGVSYEQYF
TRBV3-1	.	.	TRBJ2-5	TGTGCCAGCAGCCTAAGACAAACCGGGACGCTAAAAGAGACCCAGTACTTC	CASSLRQTGTLKETQYF
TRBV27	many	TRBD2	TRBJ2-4	TGTGCCAGCAGTTTATCTGTCGCTAGCGGGGGGGCCGGCAAAAACATTCAGTACTTC	CASSLSVASGGAGKNIQYF
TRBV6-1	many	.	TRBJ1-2	TGTGCCAGCACCTCTTCGGATAGTAACTATGGCTACACCTTC	CASTSSDSNYGYTF
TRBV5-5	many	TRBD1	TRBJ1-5	TGTGCCAGCAGCTTGGGACAGGGGGCGTATCAGCCCCAGCATTTT	CASSLGQGAYQPQHF
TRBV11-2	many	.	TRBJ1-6	TGTGCCAGCCTTAGGAGGGTCAGGGGACGAAATTCACCCCTCCACTTT	CASLRRVRGRNSPLHF
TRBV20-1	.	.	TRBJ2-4	TGCAGTGCAGCCACCGGGGCAGCCAAAAACATTCAGTACTTC	CSAATGAAKNIQYF
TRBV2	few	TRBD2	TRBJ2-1	TGTGCCAGCAGTCTAATGCGGGGGGGTAACAATGAGCAGTTCTTC	CASSLMRGGNNEQFF
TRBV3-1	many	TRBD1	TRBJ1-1	TGTGCCAGCAGCCAAGAGGACAGGGATAACACTGAAGCTTTCTTT	CASSQEDRDNTEAFF
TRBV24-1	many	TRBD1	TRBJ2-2	TGTGCCACCAGTGATTCACGTCGGGGACAGAAAAACACCGGGGAGCTGTTTTTT	CATSDSRRGQKNTGELFF
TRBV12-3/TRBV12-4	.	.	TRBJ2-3	TGTGCCAGCAGCCCCGGGGGAAGCACAGATACGCAGTATTTT	CASSPGGSTDTQYF
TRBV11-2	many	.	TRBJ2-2	TGTGCCAGCAGCTTAGACATGGCCGCCGGGGAGCTGTTTTTT	CASSLDMAAGELFF
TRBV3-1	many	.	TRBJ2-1	TGTGCCAGCAGCCAGGGCGGTGAGCAGTTCTTC	CASSQGGEQFF
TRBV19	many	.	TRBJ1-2	TGTGCCACCTCATGGGAGGGGAACTATGGCTACACCTTC	CATSWEGNYGYTF
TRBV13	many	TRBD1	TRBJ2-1	TGTGCAGGGGACAGGGGTATCAATGAGCAGTTCTTC	CAGDRGINEQFF
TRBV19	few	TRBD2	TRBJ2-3	TGTGCCAGTAGAAGCGGGACTCGCGATTCGCAGTATTTT	CASRSGTRDSQYF
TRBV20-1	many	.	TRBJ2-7	TGCAGTGCGGGGGGACAGAACTACGAGCAGTACTTC	CSAGGQNYEQYF
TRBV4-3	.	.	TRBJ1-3	TGCGCCAGCAGCCCGGACAGCTCTGGAAACACCATATATTTT	CASSPDSSGNTIYF
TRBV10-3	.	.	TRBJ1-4	TGTGCCATCAGCGGAGGGGAAGGTGAAAAACTGTTTTTT	CAISGGEGEKLFF
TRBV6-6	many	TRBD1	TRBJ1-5	TGTGCCAGCAGTACAGGGGGGGACCAGCCCCAGCATTTT	CASSTGGDQPQHF
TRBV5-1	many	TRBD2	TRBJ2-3	TGCGCCAGCAGCTTTTACTCCGGGACTAGTACAGATACGCAGTATTTT	CASSFYSGTSTDTQYF
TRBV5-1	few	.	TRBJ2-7	TGCGCCAGCAGCTCGGGACTTCAGGAGCAGTACTTC	CASSSGLQEQYF
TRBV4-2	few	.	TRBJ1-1	TGTGCCAGCAGCCTCCATATCGGGGCTGACACTGAAGCTTTCTTT	CASSLHIGADTEAFF
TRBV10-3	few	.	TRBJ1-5	TGTGCCATCAGTCTAGCGGGGGCTAATCAGCCCCAGCATTTT	CAISLAGANQPQHF
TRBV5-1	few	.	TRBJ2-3	TGCGCCAGCAGCTTGGCCGTGTTCGATACGCAGTATTTT	CASSLAVFDTQYF